The 7 T cell receptor beta chains presented below share a single source sample, sequenced in a study of T cell responses to AZD1222 COVID-19 vaccine. Profiling relied on immunoSEQ multiplex PCR, and the TCRdb table lists in-frame clones only, not all of them. Of about 130,000 clones detected, roughly 90% appear once; the ten largest clones hold under 2.5%. Sequences were derived from peripheral blood, sampled on day 0 of AZD1222 vaccination. These receptors were taken from an adult in good health.

CDR3 DNA: TGTGCCAGCTCACCGATGGCCGACTCTGGAAACACCATATATTTT. As protein: CASSPMADSGNTIYF. This sequence joins TRBV18 and TRBJ1-3; no clear D. The CDR3 is 15 amino acids. Trimming cost V 3 bases and J 0 bases, with 9 bases left between them. Germline values: CDR1 KGHSH, CDR2 LQKENI.

This chain joins TRBV5-6 and TRBJ1-4; tentatively, D is TRBD1 (6 bases). Germline CDR1 and CDR2: SGHDT and YYEEEE. Deletions cut 4 bases from V and 5 bases from J, with 15 bases between. This CDR3 spans 15 amino acids. In DNA form, the CDR3 reads TGTGCCAGCAGCCCCCCCGGGGGGGCAAATGAAAAACTGTTTTTT. As protein: CASSPPGGANEKLFF.

The rearrangement uses TRBV15 and TRBJ1-2; D is ambiguous. V was cut by 3 bases and J by 3 bases, with 14 bases left in between. This CDR3 is built from 15 residues. Per germline, CDR1 LNHNV and CDR2 YYDKDF (reference sequence). Written as DNA, the CDR3 is TGTGCCACCAGCAGTGAATTAGCCGAACACTATGGCTACACCTTC. It encodes CATSSELAEHYGYTF.

The chain recombines TRBV19 with TRBJ1-4, with TRBD1 matching over 8 bases. This CDR3 is 15 amino acids long. The germline gives CDR1 LNHDA, CDR2 SQIVND (reference sequence). V dropped 5 bases and J dropped 8; count of bases not matched to a gene: 10. CDR3 sequence reads: CASSVTTGVGEKLFF. The DNA for the CDR3 is TGTGCCAGTAGTGTGACGACAGGGGTGGGCGAAAAACTGTTTTTT.

V and J are TRBV27 and TRBJ1-5; no reliable D call. This CDR3 is built from 14 residues. The germline CDR1 and CDR2 sequences are MNHEY and SMNVEV (reference sequence). V dropped 5 bases and J dropped 3 bases, with 11 bases sitting between them. The CDR3 sequence is CASSPSSSNQPQHF. In DNA form, the CDR3 reads TGTGCCAGCAGTCCTTCTTCGTCCAATCAGCCCCAGCATTTT.

This clone was picked up one time. This chain joins TRBV19 and TRBJ2-5; D unresolved. The CDR3 sequence is 14 residues long. V lost 5 bases, J lost 2 bases, and 12 bases lay in between. Germline loops: CDR1 LNHDA, CDR2 SQIVND (reference sequence). The CDR3 nucleotides are TGTGCCAGTAGTTTTCTCGTCTCACAAGAGACCCAGTACTTC. This translates into CASSFLVSQETQYF.

This chain joins TRBV9 and TRBJ1-4; D is possibly TRBD1 (5 bases). The CDR3 consists of 14 residues. V shed 3 bases and J shed 2 bases, with 8 bases lying between them. The germline CDR1 and CDR2 sequences are SGDLS and YYNGEE. The CDR3 loop is CASSAGFTNEKLFF. The CDR3 DNA reads as TGTGCCAGCAGCGCAGGGTTCACTAATGAAAAACTGTTTTTT.